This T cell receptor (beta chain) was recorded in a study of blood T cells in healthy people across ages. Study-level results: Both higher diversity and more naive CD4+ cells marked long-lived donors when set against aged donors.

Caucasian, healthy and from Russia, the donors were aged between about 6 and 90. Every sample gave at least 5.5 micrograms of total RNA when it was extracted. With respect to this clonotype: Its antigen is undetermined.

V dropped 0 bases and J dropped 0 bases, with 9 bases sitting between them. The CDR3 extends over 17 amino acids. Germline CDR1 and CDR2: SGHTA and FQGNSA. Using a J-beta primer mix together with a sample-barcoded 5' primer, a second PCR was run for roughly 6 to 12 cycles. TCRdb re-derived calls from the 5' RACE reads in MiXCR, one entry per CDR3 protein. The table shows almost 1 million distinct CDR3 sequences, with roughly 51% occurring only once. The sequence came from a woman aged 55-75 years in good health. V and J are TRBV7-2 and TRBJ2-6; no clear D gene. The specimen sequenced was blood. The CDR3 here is CASSLAGRSSGANVLTF. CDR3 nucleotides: TGTGCCAGCAGCTTAGCGGGCCGGAGCTCTGGGGCCAACGTCCTGACTTTC.